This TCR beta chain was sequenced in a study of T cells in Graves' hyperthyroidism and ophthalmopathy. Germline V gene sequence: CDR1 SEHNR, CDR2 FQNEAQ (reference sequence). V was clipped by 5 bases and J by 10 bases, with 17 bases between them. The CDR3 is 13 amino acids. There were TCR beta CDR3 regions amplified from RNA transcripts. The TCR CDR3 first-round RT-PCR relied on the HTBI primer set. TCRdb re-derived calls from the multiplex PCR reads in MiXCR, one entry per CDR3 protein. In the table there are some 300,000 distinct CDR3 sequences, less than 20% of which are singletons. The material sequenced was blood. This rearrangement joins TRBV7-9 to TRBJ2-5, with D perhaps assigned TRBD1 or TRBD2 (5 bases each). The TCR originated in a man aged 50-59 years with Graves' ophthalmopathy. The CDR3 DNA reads TGTGCCAGCAGCCCCTCCGGGGCAGCATACCAGTACTTC. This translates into CASSPSGAAYQYF.